The 8 T cell receptor beta chains below were found in one sample sequenced in a study of cytomegalovirus exposure and HLA in healthy donors. The PCR used 60 Vbeta and 13 Jbeta primers. Measured with immunoSEQ multiplex PCR; TCRdb has only the in-frame clones, and not every one. This table holds 110,000 to 150,000 clones, 80% to 90% found once. The specimen sequenced was PBMCs. These receptor sequences come from a middle-aged woman in good health and CMV-seropositive.

This clone was observed a handful of times. This chain connects TRBV30 to TRBJ1-1; D ambiguous. The CDR3 is made up of 12 amino acids. Germline V lookup: CDR1 GTSNPN, CDR2 SVGIG (reference sequence). V lost 0 bases, J lost 6 bases, and 8 bases lay in between. The CDR3 region has the DNA TGTGCCTGGAGTGTTGGTCCGGCTGAAGCTTTCTTT. Amino acids: CAWSVGPAEAFF. Complete variable domain (other parts from reference TRBV30 and TRBJ1-1): SQTIHQWPATLVQPVGSPLSLECTVEGTSNPNLYWYRQAAGRGLQLLFYSVGIGQISSEVPQNLSASRPQDRQFILSSKKLLLSDSGFYLCAWSVGPAEAFFGQGTRLTVV.

The gene calls are TRBV6-4 and TRBJ2-1; 9 bases map to TRBD2. J gave up 6 bases and V 2 bases, and 8 bases lay outside the gene matches. The CDR3 spans 16 residues. CDR1 and CDR2 (germline): MRHNA, SNTAGT. In DNA form, the CDR3 reads TGTGCCAGCAGTGACCCCCTAGCGGGGAGGCCCAATGAGCAGTTCTTC. It specifies CASSDPLAGRPNEQFF.

This rearrangement joins TRBV18 to TRBJ2-1; D unresolved. The germline V gene has CDR1 KGHSH and CDR2 LQKENI. V lost 4 bases and J 0 bases, leaving 19 bases between the germline ends. The CDR3 is 18 amino acids. In DNA, the CDR3 is TGTGCCAGCTCACTAGAGGTTCAAGGCCGACTCTCCTACAATGAGCAGTTCTTC. It encodes CASSLEVQGRLSYNEQFF.

The chain recombines TRBV28 with TRBJ1-1; no reliable D call. This CDR3 region has 14 residues. V was shortened by 5 bases and J by 1 base, with 11 bases between the two germline ends. Germline loops: CDR1 MDHEN, CDR2 SYDVKM. CDR3 in DNA: TGTGCCAGCAGTACAAACCGGGAGAACACTGAAGCTTTCTTT. This sequence encodes CASSTNRENTEAFF. Full variable domain (remainder filled in from reference TRBV28 and TRBJ1-1): DVKVTQSSRYLVKRTGEKVFLECVQDMDHENMFWYRQDPGLGLRLIYFSYDVKMKEKGDIPEGYSVSREKKERFSLILESASTNQTSMYLCASSTNRENTEAFFGQGTRLTVV.

This chain uses TRBV6-4 with TRBJ2-1; 13 bases are shared with TRBD2. This CDR3 is 17 amino acids long. Trimming removed 2 bases from V and 7 bases from J; junction bases left unmatched: 8. Germline loops: CDR1 MRHNA, CDR2 SNTAGT. CDR3 region: CASSDPTSGRAQNEQFF. The CDR3 region has the DNA TGTGCCAGCAGTGACCCTACTAGCGGGAGGGCCCAAAATGAGCAGTTCTTC.

This CDR3 reads CASSPPLGPTQTQYF. CDR3 DNA: TGTGCCAGCAGTCCCCCGTTGGGGCCGACCCAGACCCAGTACTTC. The chain recombines TRBV28 with TRBJ2-5; maybe TRBD1 (5 bases). This CDR3 region has 15 residues. Germline CDR1 is MDHEN and CDR2 is SYDVKM. V shed 5 bases and J shed 6 bases, with 19 bases lying between them.

The chain's CDR3 is CASTTTGFDQPQHF. CDR3 sequence (DNA): TGTGCCAGCACGACGACAGGATTTGATCAGCCCCAGCATTTT. V gene TRBV2 combines with J gene TRBJ1-5; perhaps TRBD1 as D (6 bases). V was cut by 7 bases and J by 5 bases, with 15 bases left in between. The CDR3 covers 14 residues. Germline values: CDR1 SNHLY, CDR2 FYNNEI.

The chain uses TRBV7-3 and TRBJ2-2, with a weak D call TRBD1 (7 bases). Trimming cost V 4 bases and J 4 bases, with 10 bases left between them. The CDR3 length is 14 residues. CDR1 is SGHTA and CDR2 is FQGTGA in the germline V gene. CDR3 region: CASSWQGGTGELFF. In DNA form, the CDR3 reads TGTGCCAGCAGCTGGCAGGGGGGCACCGGGGAGCTGTTTTTT.